This T cell receptor beta chain comes out of a study of cytomegalovirus exposure and HLA in healthy donors. The assay was immunoSEQ multiplex PCR, and TCRdb's table has in-frame clones only and misses some. The sample holds tens of thousands of clones; roughly 93% are singletons and the top ten take roughly 1.4%. This sequence originates from a man aged 18 to 29 in good health and CMV-seronegative. Sequenced sample: PBMCs.

CDR3 coding DNA: TGTGCCAGCTCACCACGACTAGCGGGAGTTGGCACCGGGGAGCTGTTTTTT. This codes for CASSPRLAGVGTGELFF. This sequence joins TRBV18 and TRBJ2-2, with 12 bases matching TRBD2. CDR3 length equals 17 residues. CDR1 is KGHSH and CDR2 is LQKENI in the germline V gene. V dropped 1 base and J dropped 4; count of bases not matched to a gene: 4. Supplemented by reference TRBV18 and TRBJ2-2, the full variable domain reads NAGVMQNPRHLVRRRGQEARLRCSPMKGHSHVYWYRQLPEEGLKFMVYLQKENIIDESGMPKERFSAEFPKEGPSILRIQQVVRGDSAAYFCASSPRLAGVGTGELFFGEGSRLTVL.